Described below is a single T cell receptor beta chain sequence and its context. CDR3 length: 12 amino acids. Trimming left V 3 bases short and J 6 bases short, with 9 bases between. Germline CDR1 reads LGHNA; CDR2 reads YNFKEQ. The authors' processing: Amplifying reference gene primers gave estimates of nucleated cell counts. The protocol was immunoSEQ multiplex PCR, while the TCRdb copy is restricted to in-frame clones and leaves out a portion. Clone size and V and J calls were adopted from that table, with D and trimming inferred from the DNA. This sample has just over 50,000 clones; about 86% occur once, and the top ten carry around 4.6%. The entry originates in a study of blood T cell repertoires in COVID-19. As for the study in general: Nucleic acid was either cDNA or gDNA, and it came from T cells, B-cell-depleted T cells, or PBMCs.

The chain employs TRBV4-2 and TRBJ2-7; D gene unclear. The receptor's source is a man older than 75 with active COVID-19. The specimen sequenced was peripheral blood. DNA of the CDR3: TGTGCCAGCAGCCAGGGCTTGGCCGAGCAGTACTTC. Residues: CASSQGLAEQYF.